This entry is about one T cell receptor (beta chain). This record comes from a study of technical replicates of blood from several donors. The table came from immunoSEQ multiplex PCR; TCRdb's copy has only in-frame clones and leaves some out. The table has 15,000 or so clones, about 86% seen once. Looked up from germline, CDR1 is MGHDK and CDR2 is SYGVNS. The length of the CDR3 is 18 residues. V shed 1 base and J 0 bases; nucleotides not matched to a gene: 8. V and J are TRBV25-1 and TRBJ2-3; 9 bases match TRBD2. Sequenced input: PBMCs. The TCR originated in a human donor in good health. Here the CDR3 DNA reads TGTGCCAGCAGTGAATTCGTCGCTAGCGGGGCCAGCACAGATACGCAGTATTTT. Its protein is CASSEFVASGASTDTQYF.